One and the same sample provided the 11 T cell receptor beta chains below, sequenced in a study of blood T cell repertoires in COVID-19 (dated by TCRdb to about 2020). Libraries were prepared through the immunoSEQ multiplex PCR assay. The table was pulled from immuneACCESS by TCRdb, which kept in-frame rearrangements only. Such tables lose some clones; where checked, under half of the loss comes from unresolved V genes, and the rest has no known cause. The sample contains roughly 62,000 clones, 65% to 85% of them found a single time. The top ten clones comprise about 9.1% of the sample. Material for sequencing was peripheral blood. The receptors were gathered from a man older than 75 with COVID-19, enrolled during active disease.

This rearrangement joins TRBV6-7 to TRBJ2-1, with 9 bases lining up with TRBD2. TRBV6-7 is labeled an ORF, and its function is uncertain. The trim removed 0 bases at V and 6 bases at J, leaving 15 bases unmatched. CDR3 length equals 19 residues. The CDR3 region has the DNA TGTGCCAGCAGTTACTCGGAGCGGGAGGCTCGCTTGGGGGCCAATGAGCAGTTCTTC. Protein: CASSYSEREARLGANEQFF.

V is TRBV9 and J is TRBJ1-4; D not resolved. The CDR3 spans 13 residues. Trimming took off 4 bases at V and 6 bases at J, with 10 bases between the two ends. Germline CDR1 is SGDLS and CDR2 is YYNGEE. DNA of the CDR3: TGTGCCAGCAGCAATCTCGTAGATGAAAAACTGTTTTTT. This codes for CASSNLVDEKLFF.

The rearrangement joins TRBV5-1 to TRBJ2-5, with 8 bases aligning to TRBD1. V was pared by 0 bases and J by 5 bases, with 3 bases of the junction left unmatched. The CDR3 spans 14 residues. The germline V gene encodes CDR1 SGHRS and CDR2 YFSETQ. This CDR3 is CASSLDRGEETQYF. The CDR3 DNA is TGCGCCAGCAGCTTGGACAGGGGGGAGGAGACCCAGTACTTC.

The chain employs TRBV24-1 and TRBJ2-5, with D perhaps TRBD1 (5 bases). V was trimmed by 5 bases and J by 5 bases, leaving 11 bases between them. The CDR3 runs 13 residues. Germline CDR1 is KGHDR and CDR2 is SFDVKD. The DNA of the CDR3 is TGTGCCACCAGTGTTCAGGGTCCGGAGACCCAGTACTTC. It translates to CATSVQGPETQYF.

The chain joins TRBV3-1 (or the pseudogene TRBV3-2) to TRBJ1-1; TRBD1 is a possible D gene (5 bases). Germline-derived CDR1 and CDR2 are LGHDT and YNNKEL (reference sequence). Trimming shortened V by 0 bases and J by 6 bases, and 14 bases separated the two germline ends. The CDR3 has 15 amino acids. This CDR3 is CASSQDYRGLAEAFF. In nucleotides, the CDR3 is TGTGCCAGCAGCCAAGATTACCGGGGACTAGCTGAAGCTTTCTTT.

The count of this clone is one. A read error may account for a junction end that differs from germline. The rearrangement uses TRBV5-4 and TRBJ2-5; D is ambiguous. The CDR3 extends over 14 amino acids. Germline CDR1 reads SGHNT; CDR2 reads YYREEE (reference sequence). CDR3 in amino acids: CASSFNSPKETQYF. The DNA for the CDR3 is TGTGCCAGCAGCTTTAATAGTCCTAAAGAAACCCAGTACTTC.

This clone was counted a few times. V gene TRBV6-1 combines with J gene TRBJ1-5, with 7 bases aligning to TRBD1. Germline CDR1 is MNHNS and CDR2 is SASEGT. The length of the CDR3 is 15 residues. The ends lost 2 bases at V and 4 bases at J; junction bases unmatched: 5. CDR3 region: CASSELGTVNQPQHF. The CDR3 DNA reads as TGTGCCAGCAGTGAACTCGGGACAGTGAATCAGCCCCAGCATTTT.

J is TRBJ2-2 and V is TRBV11-2; no firm D call. The germline V gene has CDR1 SGHAT and CDR2 FQNNGV. Trimming took off 0 bases at V and 10 bases at J, with 9 bases between the two ends. CDR3 length: 13 amino acids. The CDR3 sequence is CASSLDGLAELFF. CDR3 nucleotides: TGTGCCAGCAGCTTAGACGGTCTTGCGGAGCTGTTTTTT.

The V call is TRBV19, the J call TRBJ1-5; 7 bases are shared with TRBD1. Trimming cost V 5 bases and J 3 bases; bases outside gene matches: 7. From germline, CDR1 is LNHDA and CDR2 SQIVND (reference sequence). CDR3 length: 15 amino acids. The CDR3 loop is CASSPRDSYNQPQHF. In DNA, the CDR3 is TGTGCCAGTAGTCCCCGGGACAGCTACAATCAGCCCCAGCATTTT.

The chain links TRBV11-3 to TRBJ2-5, with 11 bases fitting TRBD2. J lost 5 bases, V lost 5 bases, and 10 bases had no gene match. The CDR3 runs 16 residues. Germline V gene sequence: CDR1 SGHNT, CDR2 YENEEA. The CDR3 bases are TGTGCCAGCAGCACGAGTAGCGGGAGGGCCTTGGAGACCCAGTACTTC. It is translated as CASSTSSGRALETQYF. The full variable domain, rest sourced from reference TRBV11-3 and TRBJ2-5, is EAGVVQSPRYKIIEKKQPVAFWCNPISGHNTLYWYLQNLGQGPELLIRYENEEAVDDSQLPKDRFSAERLKGVDSTLKIQPAELGDSAVYLCASSTSSGRALETQYFGPGTRLLVL.

This clone was observed a few times. The CDR3 region has the DNA TGTGCCAGCACCTTCCCGGGGGGGGCTGGCTACACCTTC. Amino acid sequence: CASTFPGGAGYTF. The rearrangement uses TRBV6-5 and TRBJ1-2; possible D gene TRBD1, 6 bases. CDR1 is MNHEY, CDR2 SVGAGI, per germline. The CDR3 has 13 residues. Trimming shortened V by 7 bases and J by 7 bases, and 16 bases separated the two germline ends.